This T cell receptor (beta chain) stems from a study of low-dose radiotherapy and immunotherapy resistance in tumors. Whole-study context: Cohort 2, a group dosed every two weeks at 1 Gy per fraction, received 13 Gy in total over 26 weeks.

This clonotype was found many times. Time point here: before trial treatment. With TRAV- and TRBV-specific primers, first-strand cDNA was made, covering the alpha and beta chains. Using a constant-region primer together with a V-primer adapter, TCRs were subjected to roughly 18 PCR cycles of amplification. In TCRdb, the reads were re-called with MiXCR into one record per CDR3 protein. The repertoire holds fewer than 90,000 distinct CDR3 sequences, with 18% as singletons. The ends were cut back, 6 bases at V and 7 bases at J, with 15 bases in the middle. CDR1 and CDR2 (germline): MDHEN, SYDVKM. CDR3 size: 14 residues.

V gene TRBV28 combines with J gene TRBJ1-4; possibly TRBD1 for D (6 bases). Here the sequenced sample was PBMCs, taken before treatment. This clonotype was obtained from a male donor with prostate cancer. In DNA, the CDR3 is TGTGCCAGCAGCCCCGGACAGTATGGTGAAAAACTGTTTTTT. Amino acids: CASSPGQYGEKLFF.